This T cell receptor (beta chain) is from a study of response to subunit inactivated influenza vaccine. General study findings and limits: The authors offered the suggestion that each seasonal influenza vaccination recruits few new T cells.

TCRdb used MiXCR to reprocess the RT-PCR reads, holding one entry per CDR3 protein. The repertoire includes 500,000 to 750,000 distinct CDR3 sequences, about 14% of them detected once, and 8.5% to 14% sits in the top ten. As regards this clonotype: Its specificity is unknown.

The V end lost 5 bases, the J end lost 5 bases, and 9 bases lay between the germline ends. The CDR3 is made up of 11 amino acids. Germline V gives CDR1 SQVTM, CDR2 ANQGSEA. The receptor was derived from a man aged 50 to 60 who received an inactivated influenza vaccine. The V call is TRBV29-1, the J call TRBJ2-5, with no clear D. The specimen comprised PBMCs from blood, sampled about 12 days after vaccination. The CDR3 DNA sequence: TGCAGCGTTCGCAGGATCGAGACCCAGTACTTC. Its protein product is CSVRRIETQYF.